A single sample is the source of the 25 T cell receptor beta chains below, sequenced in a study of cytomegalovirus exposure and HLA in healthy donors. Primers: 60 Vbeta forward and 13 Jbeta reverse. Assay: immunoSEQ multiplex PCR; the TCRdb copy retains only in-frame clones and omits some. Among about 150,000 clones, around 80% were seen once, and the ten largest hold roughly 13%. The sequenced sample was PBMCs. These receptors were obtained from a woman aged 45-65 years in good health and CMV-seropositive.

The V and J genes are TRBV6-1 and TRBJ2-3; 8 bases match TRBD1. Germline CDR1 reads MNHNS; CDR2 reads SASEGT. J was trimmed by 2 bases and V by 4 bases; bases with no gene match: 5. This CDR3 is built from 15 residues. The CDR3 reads CASSGQGRTTDTQYF. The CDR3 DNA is TGTGCCAGCAGTGGACAGGGGCGAACCACAGATACGCAGTATTTT.

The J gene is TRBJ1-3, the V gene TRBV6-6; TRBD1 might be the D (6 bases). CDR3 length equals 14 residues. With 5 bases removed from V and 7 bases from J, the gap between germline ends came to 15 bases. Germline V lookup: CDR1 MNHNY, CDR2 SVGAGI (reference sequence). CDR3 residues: CASSIRGPENTIYF. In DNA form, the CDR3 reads TGTGCCAGCAGTATCAGGGGACCCGAGAACACCATATATTTT.

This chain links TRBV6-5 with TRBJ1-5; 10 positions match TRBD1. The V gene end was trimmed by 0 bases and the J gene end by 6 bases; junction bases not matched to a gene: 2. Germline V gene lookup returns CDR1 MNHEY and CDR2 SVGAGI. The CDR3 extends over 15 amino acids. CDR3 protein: CASSYSGTGAQPQHF. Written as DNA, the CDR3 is TGTGCCAGCAGTTACTCCGGGACAGGGGCTCAGCCCCAGCATTTT.

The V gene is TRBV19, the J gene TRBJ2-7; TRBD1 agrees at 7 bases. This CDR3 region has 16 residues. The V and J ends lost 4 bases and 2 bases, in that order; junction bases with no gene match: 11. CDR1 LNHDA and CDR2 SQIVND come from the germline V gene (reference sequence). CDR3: CASSTTQQGSPYEQYF. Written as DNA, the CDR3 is TGTGCCAGTAGTACCACCCAACAGGGGTCCCCCTACGAGCAGTACTTC. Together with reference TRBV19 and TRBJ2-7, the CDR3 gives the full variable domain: DGGITQSPKYLFRKEGQNVTLSCEQNLNHDAMYWYRQDPGQGLRLIYYSQIVNDFQKGDIAEGYSVSREKKESFPLTVTSAQKNPTAFYLCASSTTQQGSPYEQYFGPGTRLTVT.

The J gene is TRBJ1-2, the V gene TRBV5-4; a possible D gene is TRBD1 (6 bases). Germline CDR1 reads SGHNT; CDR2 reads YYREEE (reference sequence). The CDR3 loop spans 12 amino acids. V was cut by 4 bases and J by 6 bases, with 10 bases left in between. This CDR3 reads CASSVDRNGYTF. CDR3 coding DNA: TGTGCCAGCAGCGTAGACAGGAATGGCTACACCTTC.

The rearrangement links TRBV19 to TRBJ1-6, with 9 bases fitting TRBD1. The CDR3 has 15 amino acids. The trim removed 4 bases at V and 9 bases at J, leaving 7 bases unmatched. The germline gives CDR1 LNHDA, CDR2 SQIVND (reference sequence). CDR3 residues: CASSTSNRGPSPLHF. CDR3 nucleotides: TGTGCCAGTAGTACGTCGAACAGGGGGCCTTCACCCCTCCACTTT.

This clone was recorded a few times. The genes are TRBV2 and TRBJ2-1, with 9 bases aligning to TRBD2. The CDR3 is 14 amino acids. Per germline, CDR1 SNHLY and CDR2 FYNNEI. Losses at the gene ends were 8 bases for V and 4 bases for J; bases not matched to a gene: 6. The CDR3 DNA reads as TGTGCCAGCCGCCCTAGCGGGACTTACAATGAGCAGTTCTTC. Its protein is CASRPSGTYNEQFF.

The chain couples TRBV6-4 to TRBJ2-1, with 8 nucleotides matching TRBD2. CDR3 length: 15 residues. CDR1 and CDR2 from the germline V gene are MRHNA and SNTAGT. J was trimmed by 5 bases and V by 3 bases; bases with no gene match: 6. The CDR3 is CASSESGGGNNEQFF. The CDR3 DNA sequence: TGTGCCAGCAGTGAATCTGGCGGGGGGAACAATGAGCAGTTCTTC.

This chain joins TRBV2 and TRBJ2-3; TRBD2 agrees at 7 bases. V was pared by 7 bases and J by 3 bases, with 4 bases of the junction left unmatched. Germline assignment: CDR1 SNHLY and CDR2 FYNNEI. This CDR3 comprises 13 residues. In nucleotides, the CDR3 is TGTGCCAGCACGCGGGGGTGGACAGATACGCAGTATTTT. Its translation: CASTRGWTDTQYF. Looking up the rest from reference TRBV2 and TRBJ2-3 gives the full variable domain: EPEVTQTPSHQVTQMGQEVILRCVPISNHLYFYWYRQILGQKVEFLVSFYNNEISEKSEIFDDQFSVERPDGSNFTLKIRSTKLEDSAMYFCASTRGWTDTQYFGPGTRLTVL.

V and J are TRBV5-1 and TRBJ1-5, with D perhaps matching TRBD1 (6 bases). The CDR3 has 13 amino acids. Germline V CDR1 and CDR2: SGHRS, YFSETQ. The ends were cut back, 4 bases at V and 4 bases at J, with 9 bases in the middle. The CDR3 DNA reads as TGCGCCAGCAGCCTGGGGGCGAATCAGCCCCAGCATTTT. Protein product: CASSLGANQPQHF.

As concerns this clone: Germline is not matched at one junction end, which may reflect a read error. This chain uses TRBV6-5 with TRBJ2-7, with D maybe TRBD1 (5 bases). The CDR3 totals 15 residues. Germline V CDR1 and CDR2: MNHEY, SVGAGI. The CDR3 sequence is CVSRPPGQGLYEQYF. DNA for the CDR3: TGTGTCAGCAGGCCTCCAGGGCAGGGCCTCTACGAGCAGTACTTC.

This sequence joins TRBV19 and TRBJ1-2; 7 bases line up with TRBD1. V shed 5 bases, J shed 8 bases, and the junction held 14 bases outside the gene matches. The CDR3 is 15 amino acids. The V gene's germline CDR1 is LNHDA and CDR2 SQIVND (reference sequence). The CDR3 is CASSVGTVPFGGYTF. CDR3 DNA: TGTGCCAGTAGTGTGGGGACAGTCCCCTTTGGCGGCTACACCTTC.

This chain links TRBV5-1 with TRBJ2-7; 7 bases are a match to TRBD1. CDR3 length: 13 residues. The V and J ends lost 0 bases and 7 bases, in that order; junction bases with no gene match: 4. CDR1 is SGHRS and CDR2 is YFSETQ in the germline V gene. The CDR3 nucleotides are TGCGCCAGCAGCTTGGACGACAGGGAGGAGCAGTACTTC. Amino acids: CASSLDDREEQYF.

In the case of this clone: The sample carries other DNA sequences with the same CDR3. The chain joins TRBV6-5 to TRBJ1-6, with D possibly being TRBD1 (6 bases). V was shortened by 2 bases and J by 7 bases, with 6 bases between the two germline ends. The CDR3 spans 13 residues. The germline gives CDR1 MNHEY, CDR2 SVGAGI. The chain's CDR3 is CASSYRGNSPLHF. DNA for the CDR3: TGTGCCAGCAGTTACAGGGGGAATTCACCCCTCCACTTT.

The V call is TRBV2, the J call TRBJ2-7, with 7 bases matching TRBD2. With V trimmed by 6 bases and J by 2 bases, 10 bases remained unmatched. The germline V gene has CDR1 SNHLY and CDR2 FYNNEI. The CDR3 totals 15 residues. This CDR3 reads CASRPTSRRTYEQYF. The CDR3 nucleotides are TGTGCCAGCAGGCCGACTAGCCGGAGGACCTACGAGCAGTACTTC.

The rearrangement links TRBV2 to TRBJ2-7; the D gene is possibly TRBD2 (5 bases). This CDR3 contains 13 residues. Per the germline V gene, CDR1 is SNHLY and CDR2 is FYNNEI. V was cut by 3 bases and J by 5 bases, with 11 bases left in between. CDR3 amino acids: CASSEGRGNEQYF. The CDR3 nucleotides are TGTGCCAGCAGTGAGGGAAGAGGGAACGAGCAGTACTTC.

The CDR3 here is CASSIPNYQPQHF. The CDR3 coding sequence is TGTGCCAGTAGTATCCCCAATTATCAGCCCCAGCATTTT. J is TRBJ1-5 and V is TRBV19; D call uncertain. CDR3 length equals 13 residues. The ends were cut back, 3 bases at V and 5 bases at J, with 8 bases in the middle. Germline V gene sequence: CDR1 LNHDA, CDR2 SQIVND (reference sequence).

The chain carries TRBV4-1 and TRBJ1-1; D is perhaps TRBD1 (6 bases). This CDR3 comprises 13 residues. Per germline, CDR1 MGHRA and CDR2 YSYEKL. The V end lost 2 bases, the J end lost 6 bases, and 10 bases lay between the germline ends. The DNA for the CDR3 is TGCGCCAGCAGCCAACATCGGACAGCTGAAGCTTTCTTT. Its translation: CASSQHRTAEAFF.

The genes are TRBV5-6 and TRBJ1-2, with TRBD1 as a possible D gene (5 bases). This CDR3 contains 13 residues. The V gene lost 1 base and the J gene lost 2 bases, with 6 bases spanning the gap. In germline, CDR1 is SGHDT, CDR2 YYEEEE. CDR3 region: CASSLRQNYGYTF. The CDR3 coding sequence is TGTGCCAGCAGCTTGAGACAGAACTATGGCTACACCTTC.

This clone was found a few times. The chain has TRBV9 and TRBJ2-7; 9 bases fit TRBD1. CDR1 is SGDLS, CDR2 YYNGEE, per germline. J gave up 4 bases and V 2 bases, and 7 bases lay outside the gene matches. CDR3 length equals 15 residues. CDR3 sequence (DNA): TGTGCCAGCAGCGTGAGGCCGGGACAGGGATACGAGCAGTACTTC. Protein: CASSVRPGQGYEQYF.

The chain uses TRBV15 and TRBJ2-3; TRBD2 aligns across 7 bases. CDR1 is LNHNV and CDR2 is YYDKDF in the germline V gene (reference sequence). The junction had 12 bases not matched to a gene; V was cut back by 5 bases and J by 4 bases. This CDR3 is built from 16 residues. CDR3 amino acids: CATSPRSGGGADTQYF. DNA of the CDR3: TGTGCCACCAGCCCAAGATCGGGGGGTGGCGCAGATACGCAGTATTTT.

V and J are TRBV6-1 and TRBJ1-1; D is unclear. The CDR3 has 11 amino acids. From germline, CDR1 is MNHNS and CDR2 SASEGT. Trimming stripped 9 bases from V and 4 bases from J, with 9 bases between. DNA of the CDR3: TGTGCCAGTTGGAGGGCCACTGAAGCTTTCTTT. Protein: CASWRATEAFF.

The DNA for the CDR3 is TGTGCCAGCTCACCTCCGGGGAGGGGACAGCCCCAGCATTTT. Translation gives CASSPPGRGQPQHF. The chain has TRBV18 and TRBJ1-5; tentatively, D is TRBD1 (5 bases). V was shortened by 3 bases and J by 7 bases, with 13 bases between the two germline ends. The CDR3 runs to 14 residues. The germline V gene encodes CDR1 KGHSH and CDR2 LQKENI.

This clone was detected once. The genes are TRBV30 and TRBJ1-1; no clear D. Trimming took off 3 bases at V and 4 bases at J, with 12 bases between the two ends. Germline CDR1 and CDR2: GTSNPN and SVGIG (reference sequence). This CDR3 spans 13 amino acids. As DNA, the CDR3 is TGTGCCTGGAGCCCGGGTCGGGGCACTGAAGCTTTCTTT. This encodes CAWSPGRGTEAFF. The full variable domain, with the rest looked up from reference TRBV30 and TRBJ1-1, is SQTIHQWPATLVQPVGSPLSLECTVEGTSNPNLYWYRQAAGRGLQLLFYSVGIGQISSEVPQNLSASRPQDRQFILSSKKLLLSDSGFYLCAWSPGRGTEAFFGQGTRLTVV.

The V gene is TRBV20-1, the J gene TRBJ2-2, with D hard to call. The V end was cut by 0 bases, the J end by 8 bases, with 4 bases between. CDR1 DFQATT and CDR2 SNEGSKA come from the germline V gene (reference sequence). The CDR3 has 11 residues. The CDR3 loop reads CSARDLGELFF. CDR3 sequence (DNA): TGCAGTGCTAGAGACCTGGGGGAGCTGTTTTTT.